The 8 T cell receptor beta chains presented below share a single source sample, sequenced in a study of T cell responses to AZD1222 COVID-19 vaccine. Method: immunoSEQ multiplex PCR; TCRdb's copy keeps in-frame clones and lacks some. The sample lists some 150,000 clones; 94% were seen once. The sequences come from peripheral blood, collected on day 0 of AZD1222 vaccination. These receptors were obtained from an adult in good health.

V gene TRBV3-1 (or the pseudogene TRBV3-2) combines with J gene TRBJ2-7, with 11 nucleotides matching TRBD2. With V trimmed by 4 bases and J by 0 bases, 11 bases remained unmatched. The CDR3 extends over 18 amino acids. The V gene's germline CDR1 is LGHDT and CDR2 YNNKEL (reference sequence). The DNA of the CDR3 is TGTGCCAGCAGCCGCTATAGGGATAGCGGGAGGGTCTCCTACGAGCAGTACGTC. It yields the protein CASSRYRDSGRVSYEQYV.

The chain links TRBV28 to TRBJ2-7; D not certain. Trimming removed 3 bases at V and 6 bases at J, with 12 bases between. Germline assignment: CDR1 MDHEN and CDR2 SYDVKM. The CDR3 has 13 amino acids. CDR3 amino acids: CASSFRRLAEQYV. DNA for the CDR3: TGTGCCAGCAGTTTCCGACGGTTGGCCGAGCAGTACGTC.

The table lists this clone with a count of one. The CDR3 DNA sequence: TGTGCCAGCAGCCATTTACACGGGGAATGGGAGCAGTTCTTC. Amino acids: CASSHLHGEWEQFF. The chain employs TRBV7-3 and TRBJ2-1; TRBD2 might be the D (5 bases). This CDR3 spans 14 amino acids. The V gene's germline CDR1 is SGHTA and CDR2 FQGTGA. Trimming removed 5 bases at V and 10 bases at J, with 18 bases between.

This rearrangement joins TRBV7-2 to TRBJ1-6; D gene ambiguous. Germline CDR1 and CDR2: SGHTA and FQGNSA. The CDR3 has 14 residues. Trimming took off 3 bases at V and 7 bases at J, with 10 bases between the two ends. The CDR3 sequence is CASSFYVANSPLHF. CDR3 in DNA: TGTGCCAGCAGCTTTTATGTGGCCAATTCACCCCTCCACTTT.

In DNA form, the CDR3 reads TGTGCCAGACGAACGGCAGCCAAAAACCAGTACTTC. It codes for CARRTAAKNQYF. This chain connects TRBV5-5 to TRBJ2-5, with no clear D. CDR1 is SGHKS and CDR2 is YYEKEE in the germline V gene (reference sequence). CDR3 length equals 12 residues. V lost 8 bases and J lost 10, with 18 bases in between.

The chain links TRBV10-3 to TRBJ2-2; the D gene is possibly TRBD2 (6 bases). The CDR3 contains 15 residues. Germline CDR1 reads ENHRY; CDR2 reads SYGVKD. The V gene lost 0 bases and the J gene lost 5 bases, with 10 bases spanning the gap. CDR3 DNA: TGTGCCATCAGTGAGTCCTCAGGGAGGACCGGGGAGCTGTTTTTT. It encodes CAISESSGRTGELFF.

This clone was seen only once. The J gene is TRBJ2-1, the V gene TRBV11-3, with a possible D match to TRBD1 (5 bases). V gave up 5 bases and J gave up 4 bases, with 21 bases separating them. This CDR3 spans 17 amino acids. CDR1 and CDR2 from the germline V gene are SGHNT and YENEEA. CDR3 in DNA: TGTGCCAGCAGCCGTAGAACAGGTGCCAATCTATACAATGAGCAGTTCTTC. Its protein product is CASSRRTGANLYNEQFF.

The chain couples TRBV14 to TRBJ2-3; D is possibly TRBD1 (6 bases). V shed 8 bases and J shed 5 bases, with 17 bases lying between them. The germline V gene has CDR1 SGHDN and CDR2 FVKESK. This CDR3 region has 14 residues. This CDR3 reads CASESGAAGDTQYF. The CDR3 DNA follows: TGTGCCAGCGAGTCAGGGGCCGCCGGAGATACGCAGTATTTT. The variable domain in full, completed from reference TRBV14 and TRBJ2-3, reads EAGVTQFPSHSVIEKGQTVTLRCDPISGHDNLYWYRRVMGKEIKFLLHFVKESKQDESGMPNNRFLAERTGGTYSTLKVQPAELEDSGVYFCASESGAAGDTQYFGPGTRLTVL.